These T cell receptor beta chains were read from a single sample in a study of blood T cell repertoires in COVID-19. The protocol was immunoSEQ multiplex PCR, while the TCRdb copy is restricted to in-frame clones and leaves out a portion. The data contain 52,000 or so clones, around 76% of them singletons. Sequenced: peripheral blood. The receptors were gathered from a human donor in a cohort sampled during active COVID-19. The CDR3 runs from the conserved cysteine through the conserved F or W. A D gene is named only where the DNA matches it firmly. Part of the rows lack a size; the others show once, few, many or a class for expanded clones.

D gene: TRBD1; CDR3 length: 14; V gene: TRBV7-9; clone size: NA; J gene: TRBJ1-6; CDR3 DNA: TGTGCCAGCAGCTGGGACAGGGTCAATTCACCCCTCCACTTT; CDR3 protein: CASSWDRVNSPLHF
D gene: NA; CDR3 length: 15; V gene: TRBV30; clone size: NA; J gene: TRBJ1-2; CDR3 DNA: TGTGCCTGGAGTGAGAGAGGCTTGCTTAACTATGGCTACACCTTC; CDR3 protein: CAWSERGLLNYGYTF
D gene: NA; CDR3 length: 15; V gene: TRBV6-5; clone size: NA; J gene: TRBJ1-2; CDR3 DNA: TGTGCCACCCAACAATCCTTCCAGGGGCCCTATGGCTACACCTTC; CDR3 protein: CATQQSFQGPYGYTF
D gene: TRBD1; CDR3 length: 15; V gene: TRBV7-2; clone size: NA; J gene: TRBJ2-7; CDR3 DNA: TGTGCCAGCAGCTTAGCCGGGACAGGGGCCTACGAGCAGTACTTC; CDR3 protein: CASSLAGTGAYEQYF
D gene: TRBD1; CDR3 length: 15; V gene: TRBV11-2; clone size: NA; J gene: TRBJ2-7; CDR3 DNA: TGTGCCAGCTCCCCCCCCGGGACAGGGAGCCACGAGCAGTACTTC; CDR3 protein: CASSPPGTGSHEQYF
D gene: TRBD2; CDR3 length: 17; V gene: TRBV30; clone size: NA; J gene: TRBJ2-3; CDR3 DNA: TGTGCCTGGAGTGTAGGCGGGACTAGCCCTAGGACAGATACGCAGTATTTT; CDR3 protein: CAWSVGGTSPRTDTQYF
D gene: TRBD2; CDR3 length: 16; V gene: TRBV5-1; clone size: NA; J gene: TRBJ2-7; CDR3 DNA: TGCGCCAGCAGCCTCATGACTAGCGGGAGGGCCTACGAGCAGTACTTC; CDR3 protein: CASSLMTSGRAYEQYF
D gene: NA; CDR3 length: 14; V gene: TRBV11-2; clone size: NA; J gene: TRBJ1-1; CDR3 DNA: TGTGCCAGCAGCTTAGATTATAGGGGCACTGAAGCTTTCTTT; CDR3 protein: CASSLDYRGTEAFF
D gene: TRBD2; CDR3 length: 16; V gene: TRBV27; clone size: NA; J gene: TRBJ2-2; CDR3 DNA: TGTGCCAGCAGTCCGCCTAGCGGGAGAAGTACCGGGGAGCTGTTTTTT; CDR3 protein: CASSPPSGRSTGELFF
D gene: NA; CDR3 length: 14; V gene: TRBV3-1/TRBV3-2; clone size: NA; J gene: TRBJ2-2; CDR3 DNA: TGTGCCAGCAGCCAAGATTTGAGGGTCGGGGAGCTGTTTTTT; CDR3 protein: CASSQDLRVGELFF
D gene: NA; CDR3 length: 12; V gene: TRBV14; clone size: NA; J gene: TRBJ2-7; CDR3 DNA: TGTGCCAGCAGCGAACAGGGCTACGAGCAGTACTTC; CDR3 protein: CASSEQGYEQYF
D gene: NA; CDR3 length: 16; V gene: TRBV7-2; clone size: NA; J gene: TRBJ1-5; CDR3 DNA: TGTGCCAGCAGCTTTTGGGGGCGCGGGAGCAATCAGCCCCAGCATTTT; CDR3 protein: CASSFWGRGSNQPQHF
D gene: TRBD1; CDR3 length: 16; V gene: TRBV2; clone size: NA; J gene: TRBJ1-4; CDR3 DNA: TGTGCCAGCACCAGACAGGGTGGGGGGACTAATGAAAAACTGTTTTTT; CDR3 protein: CASTRQGGGTNEKLFF
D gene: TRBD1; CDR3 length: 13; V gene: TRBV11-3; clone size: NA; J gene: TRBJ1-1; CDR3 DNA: TGTGCCAGCAGCTTAGGACAGGGTGCTGAAGCTTTCTTT; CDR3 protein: CASSLGQGAEAFF
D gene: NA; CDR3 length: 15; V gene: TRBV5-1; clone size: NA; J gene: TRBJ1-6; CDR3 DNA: TGCGCCAGCAGCTTGGAAGGGGTTGATAATTCACCCCTCCACTTT; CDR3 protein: CASSLEGVDNSPLHF
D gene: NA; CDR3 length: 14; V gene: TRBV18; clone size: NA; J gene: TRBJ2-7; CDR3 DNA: TGTGCCAGCTCACCCGGGAGTGGGTCCTACGAGCAGTACTTC; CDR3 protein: CASSPGSGSYEQYF
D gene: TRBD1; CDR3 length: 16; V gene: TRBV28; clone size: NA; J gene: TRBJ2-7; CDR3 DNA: TGTGCCAGCGGCTCAGGGGGCGCCCCCTGGACCTACGAGCAGTACTTC; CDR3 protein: CASGSGGAPWTYEQYF
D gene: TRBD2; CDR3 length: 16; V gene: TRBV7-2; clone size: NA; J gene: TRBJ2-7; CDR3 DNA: TGTGCCAGCAGCTTAGTGGCCTGGGGGGGTACCTACGAGCAGTACTTC; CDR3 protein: CASSLVAWGGTYEQYF
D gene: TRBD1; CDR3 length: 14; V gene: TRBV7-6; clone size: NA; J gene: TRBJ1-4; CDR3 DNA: TGTGCCAGCAGCCAGACAGGGGGCTCTGAAAAACTGTTTTTT; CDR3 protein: CASSQTGGSEKLFF
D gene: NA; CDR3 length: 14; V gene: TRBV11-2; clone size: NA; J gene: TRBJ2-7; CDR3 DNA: TGTGCCAGCAGCTTAGTTGGGGCCCCGGGCGAGCAGTACTTC; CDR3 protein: CASSLVGAPGEQYF
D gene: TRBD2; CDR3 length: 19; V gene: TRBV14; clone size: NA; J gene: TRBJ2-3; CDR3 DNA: TGTGCCAGCAGCCAAATGACTAGCGGGGGGTCACTTCCCACAGATACGCAGTATTTT; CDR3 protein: CASSQMTSGGSLPTDTQYF
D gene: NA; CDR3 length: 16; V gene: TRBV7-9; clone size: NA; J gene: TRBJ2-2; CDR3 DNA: TGTGCCACCAAAGCCAGAACAGGGCTAGAGACCGGGGAGCTGTTTTTT; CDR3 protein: CATKARTGLETGELFF
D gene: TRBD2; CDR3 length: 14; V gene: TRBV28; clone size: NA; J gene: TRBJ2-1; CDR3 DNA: TGTGCCTCAAGGTGGGCTAGCGGATACAATGAGCAGTTCTTC; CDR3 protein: CASRWASGYNEQFF
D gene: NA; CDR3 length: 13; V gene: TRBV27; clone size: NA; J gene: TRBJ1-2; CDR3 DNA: TGTGCCAGCAGTTTCCGGGGAGGGAATGGCTACACCTTC; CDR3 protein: CASSFRGGNGYTF
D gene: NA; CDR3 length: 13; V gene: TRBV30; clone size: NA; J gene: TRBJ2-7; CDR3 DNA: TGTGCCTGGAGTGTTAAAGTTAATCAGCGGCCGTACTTC; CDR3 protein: CAWSVKVNQRPYF
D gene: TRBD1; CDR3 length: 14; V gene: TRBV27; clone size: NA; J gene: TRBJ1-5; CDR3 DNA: TGTGCCAGCAGTTCAGGGACAGGTAATCAGCCCCAGCATTTT; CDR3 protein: CASSSGTGNQPQHF
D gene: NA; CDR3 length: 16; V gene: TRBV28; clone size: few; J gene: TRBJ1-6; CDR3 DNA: TGTGCCAGCAGTTTAAGGTCCTCCAGGTGGAATTCACCCCTCCACTTT; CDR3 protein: CASSLRSSRWNSPLHF
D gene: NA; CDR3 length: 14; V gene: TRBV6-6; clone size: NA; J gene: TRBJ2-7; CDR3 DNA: TGTGCCAGCAGTTACTCGCAGGGTATCTACGAGCAGTACTTC; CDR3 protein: CASSYSQGIYEQYF
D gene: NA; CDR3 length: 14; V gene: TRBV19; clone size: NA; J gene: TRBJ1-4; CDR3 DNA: TGTGCCAGTACAACCCAGGGGATTAATGAAAAACTGTTTTTT; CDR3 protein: CASTTQGINEKLFF
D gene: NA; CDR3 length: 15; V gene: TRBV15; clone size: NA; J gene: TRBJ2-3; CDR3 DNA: TGTGCCACCAGCAGAGATAAATGGGCCACAGATACGCAGTATTTT; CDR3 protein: CATSRDKWATDTQYF
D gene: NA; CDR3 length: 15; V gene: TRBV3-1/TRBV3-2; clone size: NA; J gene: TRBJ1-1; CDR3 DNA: TGTGCCAGCAGCCTACGACAAAGCCTCAACACTGAAGCTTTCTTT; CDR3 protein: CASSLRQSLNTEAFF
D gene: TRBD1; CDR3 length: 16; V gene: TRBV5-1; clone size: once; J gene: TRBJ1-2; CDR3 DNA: TGCGCCAGCAGCTCACCCGGGACAGGACTAGTAAGTGGCTACACCTTC; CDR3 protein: CASSSPGTGLVSGYTF
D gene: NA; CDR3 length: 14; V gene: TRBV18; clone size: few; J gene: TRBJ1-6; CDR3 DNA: TGTGCCAGCTCACAGGACAGTGGGAATTCACCCCTCCACTTT; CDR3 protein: CASSQDSGNSPLHF
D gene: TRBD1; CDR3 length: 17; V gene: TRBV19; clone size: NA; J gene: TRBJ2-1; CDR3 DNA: TGTGCCAGTAGTATAGAGCCCCCGGGACAGGGCCGTAATGAGCAGTTCTTC; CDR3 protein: CASSIEPPGQGRNEQFF
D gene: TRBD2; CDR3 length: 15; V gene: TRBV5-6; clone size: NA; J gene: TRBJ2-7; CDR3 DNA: TGTGCCAGCAGCCCAGGACTAGCGCTCTCCTACGAGCAGTACTTC; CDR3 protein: CASSPGLALSYEQYF
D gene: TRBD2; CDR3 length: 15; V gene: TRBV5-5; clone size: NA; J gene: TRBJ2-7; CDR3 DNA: TGTGCCAGCAGCTGGGGGACTAGCCTTCGCTACGAGCAGTACTTC; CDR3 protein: CASSWGTSLRYEQYF
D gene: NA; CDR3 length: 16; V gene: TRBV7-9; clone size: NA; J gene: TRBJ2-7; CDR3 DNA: TGTGCCAGCAGCTTACTAGGGGCCAACTCCAAATACGAGCAGTACTTC; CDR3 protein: CASSLLGANSKYEQYF
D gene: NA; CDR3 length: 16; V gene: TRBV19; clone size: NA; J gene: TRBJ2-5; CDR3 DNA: TGTGCCAGTAGTGCCAGGTTGGGCGGGGTCCAAGAGACCCAGTACTTC; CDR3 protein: CASSARLGGVQETQYF
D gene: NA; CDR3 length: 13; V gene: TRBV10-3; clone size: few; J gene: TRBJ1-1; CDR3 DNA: TGTGCCATCAGTGCGACACCGAACACTGAAGCTTTCTTT; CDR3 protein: CAISATPNTEAFF
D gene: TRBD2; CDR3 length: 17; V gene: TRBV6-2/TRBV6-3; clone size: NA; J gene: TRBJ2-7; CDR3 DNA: TGTGCCAGCAGTTACTCGGGCACTAGCGGCTCCTTCTACGAGCAGTACTTC; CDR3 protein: CASSYSGTSGSFYEQYF
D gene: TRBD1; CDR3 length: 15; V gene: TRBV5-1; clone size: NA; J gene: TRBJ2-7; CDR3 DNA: TGCGCCAGCAGCTTGGTAGGGACAGGGGTGGACGAGCAGTACTTC; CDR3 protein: CASSLVGTGVDEQYF
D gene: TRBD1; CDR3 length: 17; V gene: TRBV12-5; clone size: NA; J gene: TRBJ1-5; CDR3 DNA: TGTGCTAGGGGGGACAGGGGGCTCCGGTATAGCAATCAGCCCCAGCATTTT; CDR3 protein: CARGDRGLRYSNQPQHF
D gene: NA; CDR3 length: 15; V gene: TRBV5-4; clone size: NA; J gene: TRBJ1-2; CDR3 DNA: TGTGCCAGCAGCTCTAAGGACGGGCCGCGGGACGGCTACACCTTC; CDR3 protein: CASSSKDGPRDGYTF
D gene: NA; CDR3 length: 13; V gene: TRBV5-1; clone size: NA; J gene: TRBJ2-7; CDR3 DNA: TGCGCCAGCAGCTTTGCGGCAACCTACGAGCAGTACTTC; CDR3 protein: CASSFAATYEQYF
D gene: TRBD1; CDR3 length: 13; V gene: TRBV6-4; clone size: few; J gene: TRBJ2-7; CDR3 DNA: TGTGCCACCCTGACAGGGGTGTCCTACGAGCAGTACTTC; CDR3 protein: CATLTGVSYEQYF
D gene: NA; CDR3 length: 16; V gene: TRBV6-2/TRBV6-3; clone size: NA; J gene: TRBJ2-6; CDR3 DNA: TGTGCCAGCAGCCCTGGACGGGGATCTGGGGCCAACGTCCTGACTTTC; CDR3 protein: CASSPGRGSGANVLTF
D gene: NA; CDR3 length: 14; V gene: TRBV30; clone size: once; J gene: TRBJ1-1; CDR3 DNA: TGTGCCTGGAGTGTAGTAACGGGGGGGACTGAAGCTTTCTTT; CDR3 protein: CAWSVVTGGTEAFF
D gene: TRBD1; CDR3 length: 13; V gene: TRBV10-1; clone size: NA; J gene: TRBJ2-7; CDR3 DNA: TGCGCCAGCAGCCCGACAGGGTCATACGAGCAGTACTTC; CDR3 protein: CASSPTGSYEQYF
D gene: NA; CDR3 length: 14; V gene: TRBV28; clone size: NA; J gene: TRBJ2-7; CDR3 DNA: TGTGCCAGCAGTTCCGGGTTACCTCCCTACGAGCAGTACTTC; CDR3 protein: CASSSGLPPYEQYF
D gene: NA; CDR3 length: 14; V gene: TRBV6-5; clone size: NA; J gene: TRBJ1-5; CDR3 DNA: TGTGCCAGCAGCCGACAAGGCGGGCTTCAGCCCCAGCATTTT; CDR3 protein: CASSRQGGLQPQHF
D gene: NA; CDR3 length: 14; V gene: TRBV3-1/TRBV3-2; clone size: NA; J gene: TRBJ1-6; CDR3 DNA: TGTGCCAGCAGCCAAGGACAGCTCAATTCACCCCTCCACTTT; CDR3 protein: CASSQGQLNSPLHF
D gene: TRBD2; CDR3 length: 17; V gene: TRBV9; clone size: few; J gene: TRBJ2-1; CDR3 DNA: TGTGCCAGCAGCGTCCTCTCTAGCGGGGGGGGAGGCAATGAGCAGTTCTTC; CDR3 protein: CASSVLSSGGGGNEQFF
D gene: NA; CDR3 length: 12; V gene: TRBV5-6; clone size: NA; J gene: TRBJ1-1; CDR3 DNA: TGTGCCAGCAGCGGGTCAGGGGTTTTGGCTTTCTTT; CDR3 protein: CASSGSGVLAFF
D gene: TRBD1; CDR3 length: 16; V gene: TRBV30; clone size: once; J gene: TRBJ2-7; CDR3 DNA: TGTGCCTGGAGACTCACCGGGACAGGCTACTCCTACGAGCAGTACTTC; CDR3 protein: CAWRLTGTGYSYEQYF
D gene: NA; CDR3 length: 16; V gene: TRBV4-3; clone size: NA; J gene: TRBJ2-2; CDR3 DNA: TGCGCCAGCAGCCAAGATAGGGCGCGGGCGGCCGGGGAGCTGTTTTTT; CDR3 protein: CASSQDRARAAGELFF
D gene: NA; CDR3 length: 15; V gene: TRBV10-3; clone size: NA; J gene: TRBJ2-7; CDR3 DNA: TGTGCCATCAGTGAGTCGAGAGAGAGCTCCTACGAGCAGTACTTC; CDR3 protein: CAISESRESSYEQYF
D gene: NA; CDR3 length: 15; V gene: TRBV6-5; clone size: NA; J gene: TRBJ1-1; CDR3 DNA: TGTGCCAGCAGTTACCTGTACAGGGAGAACACTGAAGCTTTCTTT; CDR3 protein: CASSYLYRENTEAFF
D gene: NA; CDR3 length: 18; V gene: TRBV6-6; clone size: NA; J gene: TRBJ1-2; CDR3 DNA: TGTGCCAGCAGTCCAATCTTTGGGACAACCTCTTTCTCCTATGGCTACACCTTC; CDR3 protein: CASSPIFGTTSFSYGYTF
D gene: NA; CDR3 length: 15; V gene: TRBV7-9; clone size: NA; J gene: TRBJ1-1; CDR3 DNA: TGTGCCAGCAGCTTAGGACAGTTCATGAACACTGAAGCTTTCTTT; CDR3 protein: CASSLGQFMNTEAFF
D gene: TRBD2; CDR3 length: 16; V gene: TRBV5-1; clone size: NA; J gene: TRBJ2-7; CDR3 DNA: TGCGCCAGCAGCTCGCGCCTAGCGGGAGGGCCCTACGAGCAGTACTTC; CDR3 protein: CASSSRLAGGPYEQYF